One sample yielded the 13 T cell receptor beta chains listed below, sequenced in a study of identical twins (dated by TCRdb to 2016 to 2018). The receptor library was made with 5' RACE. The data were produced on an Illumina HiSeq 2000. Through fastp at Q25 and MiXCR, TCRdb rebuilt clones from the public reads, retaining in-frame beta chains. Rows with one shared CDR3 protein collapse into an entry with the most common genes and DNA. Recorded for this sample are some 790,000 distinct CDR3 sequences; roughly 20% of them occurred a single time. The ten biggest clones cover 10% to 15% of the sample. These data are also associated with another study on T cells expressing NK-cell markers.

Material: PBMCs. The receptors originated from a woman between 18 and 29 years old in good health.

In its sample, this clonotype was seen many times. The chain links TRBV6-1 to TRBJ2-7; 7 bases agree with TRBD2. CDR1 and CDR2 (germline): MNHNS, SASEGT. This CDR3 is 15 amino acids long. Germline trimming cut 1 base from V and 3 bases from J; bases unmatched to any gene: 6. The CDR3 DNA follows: TGTGCCAGCAGTGAAGGGCTAGCGGATTACTACGAGCAGTACTTC. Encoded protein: CASSEGLADYYEQYF.

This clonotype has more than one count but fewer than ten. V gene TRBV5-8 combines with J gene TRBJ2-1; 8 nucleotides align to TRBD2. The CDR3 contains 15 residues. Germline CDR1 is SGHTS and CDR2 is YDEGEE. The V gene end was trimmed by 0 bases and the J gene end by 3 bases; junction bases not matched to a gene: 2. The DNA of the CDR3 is TGTGCCAGCAGCTTGGGCGGGAGGCTCTACAATGAGCAGTTCTTC. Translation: CASSLGGRLYNEQFF.

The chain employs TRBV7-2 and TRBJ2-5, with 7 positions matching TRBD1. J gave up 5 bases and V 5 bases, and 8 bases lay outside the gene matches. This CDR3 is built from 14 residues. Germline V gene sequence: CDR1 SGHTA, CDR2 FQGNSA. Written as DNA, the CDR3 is TGTGCCAGCAGCCCCCGACGACAGGGCGAGACCCAGTACTTC. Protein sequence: CASSPRRQGETQYF.

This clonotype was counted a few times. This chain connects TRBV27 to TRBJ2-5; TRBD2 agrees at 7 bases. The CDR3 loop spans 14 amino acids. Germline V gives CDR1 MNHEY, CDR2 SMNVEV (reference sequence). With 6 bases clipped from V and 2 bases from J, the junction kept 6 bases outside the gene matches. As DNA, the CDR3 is TGTGCCAGCAGACCCCGGGGGGTTCAAGAGACCCAGTACTTC. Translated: CASRPRGVQETQYF.

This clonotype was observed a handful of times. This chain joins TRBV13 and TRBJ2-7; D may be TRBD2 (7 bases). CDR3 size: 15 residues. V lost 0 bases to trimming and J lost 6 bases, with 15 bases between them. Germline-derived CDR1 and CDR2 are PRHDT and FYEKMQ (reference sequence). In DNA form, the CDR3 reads TGTGCCAGCAGCTTAGGCTCCGGGGGGCCTGTCGAGCAGTACTTC. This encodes CASSLGSGGPVEQYF. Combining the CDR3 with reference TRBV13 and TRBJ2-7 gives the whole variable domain AAGVIQSPRHLIKEKRETATLKCYPIPRHDTVYWYQQGPGQDPQFLISFYEKMQSDKGSIPDRFSAQQFSDYHSELNMSSLELGDSALYFCASSLGSGGPVEQYFGPGTRLTVT.

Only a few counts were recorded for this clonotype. CDR3 region: CSARGVSQETQYF. The CDR3 DNA follows: TGCAGTGCTAGAGGTGTGTCCCAAGAGACCCAGTACTTC. V gene TRBV20-1 combines with J gene TRBJ2-5; D is undetermined. CDR3 length equals 13 residues. Germline V CDR1 and CDR2: DFQATT, SNEGSKA (reference sequence). Trimming pared 1 base from V and 1 base from J, leaving 7 bases between.

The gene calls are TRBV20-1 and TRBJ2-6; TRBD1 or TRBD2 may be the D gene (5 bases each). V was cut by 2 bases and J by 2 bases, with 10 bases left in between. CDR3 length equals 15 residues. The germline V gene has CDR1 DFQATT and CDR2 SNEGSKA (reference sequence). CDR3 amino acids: CSARKRGAGANVLTF. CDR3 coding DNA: TGCAGTGCTAGAAAACGGGGCGCTGGGGCCAACGTCCTGACTTTC.

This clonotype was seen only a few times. CDR3 protein: CASSLGLPSEQYF. As DNA, the CDR3 is TGTGCCAGCAGTTTGGGACTCCCGTCCGAGCAGTACTTC. The chain has TRBV12-3 or TRBV12-4 and TRBJ2-7; TRBD2 is a possible D gene (6 bases). The CDR3 extends over 13 amino acids. V lost 3 bases to trimming and J lost 6 bases, with 12 bases between them.

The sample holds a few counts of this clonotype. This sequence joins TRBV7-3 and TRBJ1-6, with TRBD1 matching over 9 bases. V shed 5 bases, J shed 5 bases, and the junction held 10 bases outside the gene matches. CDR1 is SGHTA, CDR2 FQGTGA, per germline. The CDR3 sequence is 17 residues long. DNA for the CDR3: TGTGCCAGCAGCCTCAAAGTCACAGGGGGCGATAATTCACCCCTCCACTTT. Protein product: CASSLKVTGGDNSPLHF.

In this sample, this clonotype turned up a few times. Written as DNA, the CDR3 is TGTGCCAGCAGCCCCCAGGAGACAGATTACGAGCAGTACTTC. This sequence encodes CASSPQETDYEQYF. The chain has TRBV7-9 and TRBJ2-7; D possibly corresponds to TRBD1 (5 bases). Germline-derived CDR1 and CDR2 are SEHNR and FQNEAQ (reference sequence). Trimming took 5 bases from V and 4 from J, leaving 15 bases between them. The CDR3 loop spans 14 amino acids.

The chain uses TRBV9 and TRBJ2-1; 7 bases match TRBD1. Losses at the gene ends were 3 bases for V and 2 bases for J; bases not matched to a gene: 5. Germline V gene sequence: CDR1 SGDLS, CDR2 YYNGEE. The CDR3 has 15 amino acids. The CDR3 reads CASSAPGTAYNEQFF. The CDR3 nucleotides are TGTGCCAGCAGCGCCCCCGGGACAGCCTACAATGAGCAGTTCTTC.

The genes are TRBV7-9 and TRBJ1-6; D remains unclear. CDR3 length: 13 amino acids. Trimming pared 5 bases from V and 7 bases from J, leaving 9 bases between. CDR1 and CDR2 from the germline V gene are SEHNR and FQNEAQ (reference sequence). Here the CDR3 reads CASSDTQNSPLHF. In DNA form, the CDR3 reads TGTGCCAGCAGCGATACACAGAATTCACCCCTCCACTTT.

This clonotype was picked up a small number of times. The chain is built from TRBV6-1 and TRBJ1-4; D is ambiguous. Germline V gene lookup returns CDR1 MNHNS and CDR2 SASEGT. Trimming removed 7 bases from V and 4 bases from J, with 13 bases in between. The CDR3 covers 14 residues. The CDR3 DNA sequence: TGTGCCAGCAACTGGGCAGAGAGTAATGAAAAACTGTTTTTT. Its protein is CASNWAESNEKLFF.